This T cell receptor beta chain is from a study of T cells in localized non-small cell lung cancer. Only in-frame clones appear in the TCRdb table, and some are missing; sequencing was by immunoSEQ multiplex PCR. This table holds about 70,000 clones, 70% to 90% found once. V lost 1 base, J lost 4 bases, and 13 bases lay in between. The CDR3 has 15 amino acids. Per the germline V gene, CDR1 is SGHDN and CDR2 is FVKESK. Sequencing was performed on peripheral blood, taken before any cancer treatment. This receptor was obtained from a male donor at least 60 years old with stage III squamous cell lung carcinoma. The J gene is TRBJ1-1, the V gene TRBV14, with D perhaps TRBD1 (5 bases). The CDR3 loop is CASSQGKGSSTEAFF. CDR3 nucleotides: TGTGCCAGCAGCCAAGGGAAGGGGTCGAGCACTGAAGCTTTCTTT.